This is a list of T cell receptor beta chains from one sample in a study of blood T cells in healthy people across ages. TCRdb re-derived calls from the 5' RACE reads in MiXCR, one entry per CDR3 protein. The sample contains 650,000 to 800,000 distinct CDR3 sequences, approximately 44% of which appear only once. Sequenced sample: blood. The receptors were sampled from a man aged 60 to 69 in good health. CDR3s include the opening cysteine and the closing phenylalanine or tryptophan. Clone sizes are given selectively: once, few, many, or a class where the clone is expanded.

abundance,v_gene,j_gene,CDR3aa
few,TRBV12-3/TRBV12-4,TRBJ2-1,CASSAGQGVVGQFF
.,TRBV3-1,TRBJ2-5,CASSRMGRNNQETQYF
.,TRBV12-3/TRBV12-4,TRBJ2-7,CASSWNPGGLPYEQYF
few,TRBV12-3/TRBV12-4,TRBJ2-2,CASSLVLSGELFF
.,TRBV25-1,TRBJ2-1,CASSAGTGAPYNEQFF
.,TRBV6-2/TRBV6-3,TRBJ2-7,CASSYTSNYEQYF
.,TRBV12-3/TRBV12-4,TRBJ2-3,CASSSQGGDTDTQYF
few,TRBV25-1,TRBJ1-4,CASANGIEKLFF
.,TRBV7-6,TRBJ2-1,CASSKERVGGGALEQFF
.,TRBV2,TRBJ2-5,CASSDLGGTQYF
.,TRBV4-1,TRBJ2-1,CASGSGGLAVYNEQFF
.,TRBV7-3,TRBJ2-3,CASSWTGVVTDTQYF
.,TRBV7-2,TRBJ2-7,CASSFFQSEQYF
.,TRBV5-1,TRBJ1-5,CASSSPSPGDGQPQHF
.,TRBV4-1,TRBJ2-3,CASSQSPLSTDTQYF
.,TRBV12-3/TRBV12-4,TRBJ2-3,CASSLGGRREDTQYF
few,TRBV15,TRBJ2-6,CATSRGAGYTSSGANVLTF
.,TRBV6-2/TRBV6-3,TRBJ1-5,CASSYFGKYQPQHF
.,TRBV11-2,TRBJ2-3,CASSLVGGLAGSSTDTQYF
many,TRBV7-9,TRBJ2-5,CASSYGQGYEETQYF
few,TRBV7-9,TRBJ2-3,CASSTPGLTDTQYF
few,TRBV12-3/TRBV12-4,TRBJ2-7,CASSRAGTHYEQYF
.,TRBV20-1,.,CSAPRGVYNEQYF
once,TRBV4-1,TRBJ2-2,CASSRRSGDTGELFF
few,TRBV5-1,TRBJ1-2,CASSLAVQGFGYTF
once,TRBV15,TRBJ1-5,CATSRENLVGSNQPQHF
.,TRBV7-2,TRBJ2-3,CASGKAGGTDTQYF
.,TRBV12-3/TRBV12-4,TRBJ2-7,CASSFVAGSYEQYF
.,TRBV9,TRBJ2-7,CASSPLKLRYEQYF
.,TRBV5-8,TRBJ2-7,CASSASGVYEQYF
.,TRBV5-6,TRBJ2-3,CASSESSSSSNTQYF
few,TRBV2,TRBJ2-1,CASSDGVGSNEQFF
.,TRBV29-1,TRBJ1-1,CSVRQFNTEAFF
once,TRBV6-2/TRBV6-3,TRBJ2-4,CASSYGHSVAKNIQYF
.,TRBV6-2/TRBV6-3,TRBJ2-7,CASSWSGGASYEQYF
few,TRBV29-1,TRBJ2-3,CSGPLGDTQYF
many,TRBV5-1,TRBJ2-5,CASSLVGRNEETQYF
.,TRBV9,TRBJ2-3,CASSPLPLATADTQYF
few,TRBV11-2,TRBJ1-2,CASSGPSGQRAGYTF